This T cell receptor beta chain was sequenced during a study of cytomegalovirus exposure and HLA in healthy donors. General observations from the study: In a later analysis, TCR beta V- and J-gene trimming showed a link to a missense DCLRE1C variant. The likely explanation for a cluster of highly shared sequence variants was sequencing artifact.

Concerning this clone itself: What it binds is not known.

There are 14 residues in the CDR3. Per the germline V gene, CDR1 is SGHRS and CDR2 is YFSETQ. The junction had 5 bases not matched to a gene; V was cut back by 4 bases and J by 5 bases. Primers: 60 Vbeta forward and 13 Jbeta reverse. Clones were sequenced by immunoSEQ multiplex PCR, and TCRdb holds only the in-frame ones, with some missing. Here the sample spans 190,000 or so clones, 80% to 85% being singletons. The sequenced material came from PBMCs. The source of this sequence is a man aged 50-59 years in good health and CMV-seronegative. The chain joins TRBV5-1 to TRBJ2-1; 8 bases are shared with TRBD1. CDR3 DNA sequence: TGCGCCAGCAGCAATGACAGGGGCGACAATGAGCAGTTCTTC. The encoded protein is CASSNDRGDNEQFF.